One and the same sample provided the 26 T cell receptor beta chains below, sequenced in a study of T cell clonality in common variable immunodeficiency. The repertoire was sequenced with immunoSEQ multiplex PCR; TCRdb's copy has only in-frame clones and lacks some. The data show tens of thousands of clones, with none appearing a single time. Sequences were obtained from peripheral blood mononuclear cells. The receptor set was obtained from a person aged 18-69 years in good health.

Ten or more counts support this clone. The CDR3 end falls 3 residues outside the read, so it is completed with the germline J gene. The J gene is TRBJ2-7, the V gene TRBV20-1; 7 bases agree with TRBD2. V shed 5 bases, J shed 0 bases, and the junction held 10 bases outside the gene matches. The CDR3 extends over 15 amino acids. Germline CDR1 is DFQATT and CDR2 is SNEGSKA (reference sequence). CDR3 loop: CSADSPSGNSYEQYF. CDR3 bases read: TGCAGTGCTGACTCTCCTAGCGGAAACTCCTACGAG.

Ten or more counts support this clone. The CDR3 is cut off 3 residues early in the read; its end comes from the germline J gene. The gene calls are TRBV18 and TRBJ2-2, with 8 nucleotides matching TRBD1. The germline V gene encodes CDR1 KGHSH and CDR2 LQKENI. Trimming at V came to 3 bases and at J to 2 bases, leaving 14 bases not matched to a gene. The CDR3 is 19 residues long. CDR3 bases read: TGTGCCAGCTCACCTTCCGGCCAGGGGGCAGGGGGCAACACCGGGGAG. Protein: CASSPSGQGAGGNTGE. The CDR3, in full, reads CASSPSGQGAGGNTGELFF. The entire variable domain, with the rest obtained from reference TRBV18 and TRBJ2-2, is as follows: NAGVMQNPRHLVRRRGQEARLRCSPMKGHSHVYWYRQLPEEGLKFMVYLQKENIIDESGMPKERFSAEFPKEGPSILRIQQVVRGDSAAYFCASSPSGQGAGGNTGELFFGEGSRLTVL.

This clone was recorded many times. The part of the CDR3 DNA that was read is TGCAGTGCTAGGGTGGGACACAACACCTACGAG. Translated, it gives CSARVGHNTYE. The CDR3 in full is CSARVGHNTYEQYF. This chain uses TRBV20-1 with TRBJ2-7; possible D gene TRBD1, 6 bases. The missing CDR3 end, 3 residues past where the read stops, is filled in from the germline J gene. The germline gives CDR1 DFQATT, CDR2 SNEGSKA (reference sequence). The CDR3 spans 14 residues. V gave up 3 bases and J gave up 2 bases, with 14 bases separating them.

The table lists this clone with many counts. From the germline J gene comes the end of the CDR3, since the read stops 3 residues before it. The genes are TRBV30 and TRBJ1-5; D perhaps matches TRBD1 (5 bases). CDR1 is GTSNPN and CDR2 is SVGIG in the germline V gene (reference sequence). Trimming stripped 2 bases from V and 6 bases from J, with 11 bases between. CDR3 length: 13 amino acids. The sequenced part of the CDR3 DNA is TGTGCCTGGAGTCTAGGGGATGGTCAGCCC. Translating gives CAWSLGDGQP. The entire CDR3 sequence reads CAWSLGDGQPQHF. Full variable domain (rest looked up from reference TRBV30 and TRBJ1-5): SQTIHQWPATLVQPVGSPLSLECTVEGTSNPNLYWYRQAAGRGLQLLFYSVGIGQISSEVPQNLSASRPQDRQFILSSKKLLLSDSGFYLCAWSLGDGQPQHFGDGTRLSIL.

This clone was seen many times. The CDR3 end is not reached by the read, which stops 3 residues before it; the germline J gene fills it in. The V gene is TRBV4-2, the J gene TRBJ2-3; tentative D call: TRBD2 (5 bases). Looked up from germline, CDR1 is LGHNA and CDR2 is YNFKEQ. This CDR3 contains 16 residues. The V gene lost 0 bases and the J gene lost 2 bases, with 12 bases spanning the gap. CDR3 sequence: CASSQDMTGDTDTQYF. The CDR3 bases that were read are TGTGCCAGCAGCCAAGACATGACCGGGGACACAGATACG.

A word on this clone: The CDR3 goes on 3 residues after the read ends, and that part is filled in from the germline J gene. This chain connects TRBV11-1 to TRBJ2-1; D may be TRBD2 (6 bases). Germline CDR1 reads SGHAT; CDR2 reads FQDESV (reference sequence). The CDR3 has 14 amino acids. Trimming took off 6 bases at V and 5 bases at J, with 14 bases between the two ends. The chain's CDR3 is CASSGGGLNNEQFF. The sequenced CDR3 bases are TGTGCCAGCAGTGGGGGAGGACTAAACAATGAG.

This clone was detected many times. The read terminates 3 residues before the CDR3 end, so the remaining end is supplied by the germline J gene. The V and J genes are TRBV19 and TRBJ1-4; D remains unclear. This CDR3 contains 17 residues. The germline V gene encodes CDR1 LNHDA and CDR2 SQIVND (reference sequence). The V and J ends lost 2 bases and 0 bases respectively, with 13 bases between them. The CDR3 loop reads CASSIRAGRATNEKLFF. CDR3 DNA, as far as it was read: TGTGCCAGTAGTATACGTGCAGGCCGAGCAACTAATGAAAAA. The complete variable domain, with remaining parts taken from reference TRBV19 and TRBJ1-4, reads DGGITQSPKYLFRKEGQNVTLSCEQNLNHDAMYWYRQDPGQGLRLIYYSQIVNDFQKGDIAEGYSVSREKKESFPLTVTSAQKNPTAFYLCASSIRAGRATNEKLFFGSGTQLSVL.

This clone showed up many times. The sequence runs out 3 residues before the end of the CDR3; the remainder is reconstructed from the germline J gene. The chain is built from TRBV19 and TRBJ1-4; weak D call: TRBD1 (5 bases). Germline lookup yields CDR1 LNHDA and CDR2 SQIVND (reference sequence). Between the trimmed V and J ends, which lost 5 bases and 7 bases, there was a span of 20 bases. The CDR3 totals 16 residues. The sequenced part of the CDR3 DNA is TGTGCCAGTAGTCCCCGGTTGATGGGGGGAAGTGAAAAA. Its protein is CASSPRLMGGSEK. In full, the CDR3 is CASSPRLMGGSEKLFF.

The chain's CDR3 is CASSPQKTANTEAFF. Partial CDR3 DNA: TGTGCCAGCTCACCACAGAAAACAGCCAACACTGAA. This chain joins TRBV18 and TRBJ1-1; no firm D call. The read ends 3 residues before the CDR3 terminus; that terminus is restored from the germline J gene. The CDR3 is 15 residues long. The germline V gene encodes CDR1 KGHSH and CDR2 LQKENI. V lost 1 base and J lost 2, with 11 bases in between.

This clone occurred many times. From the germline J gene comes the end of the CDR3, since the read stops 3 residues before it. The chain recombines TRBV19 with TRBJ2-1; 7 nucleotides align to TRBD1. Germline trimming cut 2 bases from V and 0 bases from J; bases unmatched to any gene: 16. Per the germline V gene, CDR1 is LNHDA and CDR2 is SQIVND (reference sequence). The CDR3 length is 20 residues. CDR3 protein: CASSILRRGRGSSSYNEQFF. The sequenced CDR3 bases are TGTGCCAGTAGTATACTAAGAAGGGGGCGCGGCTCCTCCTCCTACAATGAG.

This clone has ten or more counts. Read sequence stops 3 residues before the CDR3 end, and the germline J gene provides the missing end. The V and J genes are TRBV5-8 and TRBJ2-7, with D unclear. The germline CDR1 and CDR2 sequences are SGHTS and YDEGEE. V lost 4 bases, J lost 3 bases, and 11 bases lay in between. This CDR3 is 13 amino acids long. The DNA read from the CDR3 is TGTGCCAGCAGCCGGTCCTTTTACTACGAG. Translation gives CASSRSFYYE. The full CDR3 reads CASSRSFYYEQYF.

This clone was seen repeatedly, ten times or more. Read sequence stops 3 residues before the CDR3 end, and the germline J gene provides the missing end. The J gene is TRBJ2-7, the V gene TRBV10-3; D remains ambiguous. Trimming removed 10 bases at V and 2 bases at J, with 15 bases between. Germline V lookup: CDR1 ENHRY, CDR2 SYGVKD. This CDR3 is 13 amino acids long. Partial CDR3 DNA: TGTGCCACGGCGACACCGCCACCCTACGAG. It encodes CATATPPPYE. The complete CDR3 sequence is CATATPPPYEQYF.

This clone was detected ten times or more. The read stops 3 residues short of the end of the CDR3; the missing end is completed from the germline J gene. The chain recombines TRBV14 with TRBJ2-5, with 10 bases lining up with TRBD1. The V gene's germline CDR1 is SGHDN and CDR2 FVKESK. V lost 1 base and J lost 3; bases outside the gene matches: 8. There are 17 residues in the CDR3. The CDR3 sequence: CASSQGWTGGSKETQYF. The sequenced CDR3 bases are TGTGCCAGCAGCCAAGGTTGGACAGGGGGTTCGAAAGAGACC.

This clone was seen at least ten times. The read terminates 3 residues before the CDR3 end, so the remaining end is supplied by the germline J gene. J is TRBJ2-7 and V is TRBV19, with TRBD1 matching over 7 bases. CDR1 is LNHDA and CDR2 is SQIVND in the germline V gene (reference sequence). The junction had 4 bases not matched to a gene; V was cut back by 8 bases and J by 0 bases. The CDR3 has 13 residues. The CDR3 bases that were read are TGTGCCAGTGGCAGGGACAGCTCCTACGAG. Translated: CASGRDSSYE. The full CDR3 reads CASGRDSSYEQYF.

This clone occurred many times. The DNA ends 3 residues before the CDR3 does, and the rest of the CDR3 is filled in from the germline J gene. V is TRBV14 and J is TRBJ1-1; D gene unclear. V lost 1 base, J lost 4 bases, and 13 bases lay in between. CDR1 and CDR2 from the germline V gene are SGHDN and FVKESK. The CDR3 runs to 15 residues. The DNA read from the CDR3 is TGTGCCAGCAGCCAAGTTAAGGGTTTGGGCACTGAA. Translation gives CASSQVKGLGTE. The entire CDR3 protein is CASSQVKGLGTEAFF.

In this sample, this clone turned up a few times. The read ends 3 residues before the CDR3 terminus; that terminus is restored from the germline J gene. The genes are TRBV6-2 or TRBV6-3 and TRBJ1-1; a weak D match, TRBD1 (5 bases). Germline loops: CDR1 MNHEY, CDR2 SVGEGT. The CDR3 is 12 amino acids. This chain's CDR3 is CASSYSRTRAFF. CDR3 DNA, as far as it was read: TGTGCCAGCAGTTACTCGAGGACAAGA.

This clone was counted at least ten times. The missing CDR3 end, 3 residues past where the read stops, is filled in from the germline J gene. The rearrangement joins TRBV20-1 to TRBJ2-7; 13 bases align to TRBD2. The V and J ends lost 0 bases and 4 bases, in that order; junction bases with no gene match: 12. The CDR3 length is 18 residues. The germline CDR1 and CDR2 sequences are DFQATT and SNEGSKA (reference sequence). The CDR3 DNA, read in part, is TGCAGTGCTAGAGACGGACTAGCGGGAGAAGGGACTCCTTACGAG. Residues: CSARDGLAGEGTPYE. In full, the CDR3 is CSARDGLAGEGTPYEQYF.

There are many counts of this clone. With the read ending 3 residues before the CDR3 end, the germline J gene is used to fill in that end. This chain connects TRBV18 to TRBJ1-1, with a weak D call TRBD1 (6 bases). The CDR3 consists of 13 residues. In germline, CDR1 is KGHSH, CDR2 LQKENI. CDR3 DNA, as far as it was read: TGTGCCAGCTCACCACGGGGGGGCGAGGGA. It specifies CASSPRGGEG. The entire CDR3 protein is CASSPRGGEGAFF.

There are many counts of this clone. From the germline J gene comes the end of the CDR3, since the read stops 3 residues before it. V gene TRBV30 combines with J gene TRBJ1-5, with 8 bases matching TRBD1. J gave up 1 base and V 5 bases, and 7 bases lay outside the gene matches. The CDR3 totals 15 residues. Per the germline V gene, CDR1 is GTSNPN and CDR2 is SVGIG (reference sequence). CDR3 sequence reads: CAWANNRGSNQPQHF. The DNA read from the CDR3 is TGTGCCTGGGCCAACAACAGGGGGAGCAATCAGCCC.

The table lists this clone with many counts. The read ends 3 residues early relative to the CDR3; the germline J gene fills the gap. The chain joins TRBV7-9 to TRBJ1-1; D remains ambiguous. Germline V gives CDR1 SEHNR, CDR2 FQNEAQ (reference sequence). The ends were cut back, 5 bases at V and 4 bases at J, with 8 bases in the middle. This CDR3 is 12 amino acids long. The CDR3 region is CASSPTRTEAFF. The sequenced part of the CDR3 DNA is TGTGCCAGCAGCCCCACGCGCACTGAA.

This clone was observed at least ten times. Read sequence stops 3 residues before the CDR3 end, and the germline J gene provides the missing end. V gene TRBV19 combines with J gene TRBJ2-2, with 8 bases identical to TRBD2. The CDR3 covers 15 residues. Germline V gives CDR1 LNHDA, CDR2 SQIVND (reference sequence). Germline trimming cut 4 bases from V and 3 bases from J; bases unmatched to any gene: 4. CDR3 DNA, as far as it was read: TGTGCCAGTAGTAAGAGGCGGGAGGACACCGGGGAG. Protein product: CASSKRREDTGE. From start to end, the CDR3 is CASSKRREDTGELFF.

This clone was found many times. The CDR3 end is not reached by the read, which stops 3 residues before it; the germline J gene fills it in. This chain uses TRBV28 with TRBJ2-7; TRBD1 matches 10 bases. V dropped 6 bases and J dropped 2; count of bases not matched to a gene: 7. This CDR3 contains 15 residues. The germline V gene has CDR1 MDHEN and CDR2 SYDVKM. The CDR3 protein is CASSLEGTGAYEQYF. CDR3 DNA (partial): TGTGCCAGCAGCCTTGAGGGGACAGGGGCCTACGAG.

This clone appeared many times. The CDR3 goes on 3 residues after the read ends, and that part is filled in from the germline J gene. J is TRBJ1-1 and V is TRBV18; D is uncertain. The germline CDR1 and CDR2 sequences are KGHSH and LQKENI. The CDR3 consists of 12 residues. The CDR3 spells CASSPLGEGAFF. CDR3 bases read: TGTGCCAGCTCACCCCTTGGAGAGGGA.

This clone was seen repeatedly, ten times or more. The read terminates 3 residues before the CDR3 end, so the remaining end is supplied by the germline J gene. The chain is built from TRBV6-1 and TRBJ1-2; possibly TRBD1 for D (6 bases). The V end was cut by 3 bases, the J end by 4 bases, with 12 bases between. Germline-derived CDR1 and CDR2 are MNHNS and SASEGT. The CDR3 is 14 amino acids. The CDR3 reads CASSENRVGYGYTF. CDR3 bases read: TGTGCCAGCAGTGAGAACAGGGTCGGCTATGGC.

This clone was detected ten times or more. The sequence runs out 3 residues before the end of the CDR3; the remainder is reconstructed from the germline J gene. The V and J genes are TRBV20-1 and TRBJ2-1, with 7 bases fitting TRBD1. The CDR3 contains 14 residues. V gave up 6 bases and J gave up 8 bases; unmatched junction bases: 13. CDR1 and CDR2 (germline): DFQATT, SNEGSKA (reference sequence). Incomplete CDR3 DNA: TGCAGTGCGAGACAGGGTAGTTTCGGCGATGAG. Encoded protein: CSARQGSFGDE. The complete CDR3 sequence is CSARQGSFGDEQFF.

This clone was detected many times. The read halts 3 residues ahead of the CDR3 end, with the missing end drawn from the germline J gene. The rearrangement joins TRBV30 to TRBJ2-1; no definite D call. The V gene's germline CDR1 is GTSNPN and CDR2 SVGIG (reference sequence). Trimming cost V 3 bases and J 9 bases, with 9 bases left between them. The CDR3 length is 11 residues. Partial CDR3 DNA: TGTGCCTGGAGGCTAGAGGTTGAG. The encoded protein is CAWRLEVE. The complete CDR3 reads CAWRLEVEQFF. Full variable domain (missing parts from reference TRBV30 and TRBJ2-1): SQTIHQWPATLVQPVGSPLSLECTVEGTSNPNLYWYRQAAGRGLQLLFYSVGIGQISSEVPQNLSASRPQDRQFILSSKKLLLSDSGFYLCAWRLEVEQFFGPGTRLTVL.